The 32 T cell receptor beta chains below come from one sample, sequenced in a study of STAT5B mutations in CD4+ large granular lymphocyte leukemia. TCRdb's table, derived via immunoSEQ multiplex PCR, lists solely in-frame clones and lacks some. Of around 38,000 clones listed, about 85% are singletons. The sequenced material came from CD4+ T cells from blood buffy coats. These receptors all stem from a human donor in good health.

This clone was seen only once. The chain has TRBV5-4 and TRBJ2-7; 7 nucleotides line up with TRBD1. With V trimmed by 1 base and J by 5 bases, 3 bases remained unmatched. CDR3 length: 13 amino acids. Looked up from germline, CDR1 is SGHNT and CDR2 is YYREEE (reference sequence). CDR3 sequence reads: CASSLSQGDEQYF. DNA for the CDR3: TGTGCCAGCAGCTTGAGCCAGGGGGACGAGCAGTACTTC.

The J gene is TRBJ1-5, the V gene TRBV21-1; the listed D gene, TRBD1, was not tested against the DNA. TRBV21-1 is annotated as a pseudogene. This CDR3 region has 12 residues. CDR3 region: CASRGGSQPQHF. CDR3 DNA: TGTGCCAGCAGAGGGGGCAGTCAGCCCCAGCATTTT.

This clone came up once. The chain uses TRBV10-3 and TRBJ2-7; tentatively, D is TRBD1 or TRBD2 (6 bases each). Germline CDR1 ENHRY, CDR2 SYGVKD. This CDR3 contains 14 residues. Trimming left V 7 bases short and J 1 base short, with 14 bases between. As DNA, the CDR3 is TGTGCCATCAATCCAAGGGGGAGGTCCTACGAGCAGTACTTC. Translation: CAINPRGRSYEQYF.

The chain carries TRBV6-1 and TRBJ2-7; 9 bases are shared with TRBD1. The CDR3 length is 14 residues. With 5 bases clipped from V and 6 bases from J, the junction kept 8 bases outside the gene matches. Germline CDR1 and CDR2: MNHNS and SASEGT. CDR3 protein: CASSMDRGLGEQYF. CDR3 DNA sequence: TGTGCCAGCAGTATGGACAGGGGATTAGGCGAGCAGTACTTC.

This chain connects TRBV2 to TRBJ1-1, with D maybe TRBD1 (6 bases). From germline, CDR1 is SNHLY and CDR2 FYNNEI. CDR3 length: 13 amino acids. Trimming took 11 bases from V and 3 from J, leaving 16 bases between them. The CDR3 spells CAGHREGDTEAFF. The CDR3 DNA follows: TGTGCCGGACACAGGGAAGGGGACACTGAAGCTTTCTTT.

The chain is built from TRBV4-2 and TRBJ2-5; a possible D gene is TRBD2 (5 bases). V shed 2 bases and J shed 5 bases, with 9 bases lying between them. Germline CDR1 and CDR2: LGHNA and YNFKEQ. This CDR3 spans 13 amino acids. CDR3 DNA sequence: TGTGCCAGCAGCCAATTTCGAGGGGAGACCCAGTACTTC. Protein product: CASSQFRGETQYF.

The gene calls are TRBV9 and TRBJ2-1; D gene unclear. Germline V gives CDR1 SGDLS, CDR2 YYNGEE. Trimming removed 0 bases at V and 4 bases at J, with 14 bases between. The CDR3 is made up of 16 amino acids. The chain's CDR3 is CASSVALEYPYNEQFF. For the CDR3, the DNA is TGTGCCAGCAGCGTAGCTCTGGAGTACCCGTACAATGAGCAGTTCTTC.

In this sample, this clone turned up once. The J gene is TRBJ2-3, the V gene TRBV5-1; 7 nucleotides line up with TRBD2. V dropped 4 bases and J dropped 6; count of bases not matched to a gene: 8. The CDR3 consists of 14 residues. Germline V CDR1 and CDR2: SGHRS, YFSETQ. CDR3 in amino acids: CASSLAAGKDTQYF. The CDR3 DNA is TGCGCCAGCAGCCTAGCAGCGGGGAAGGATACGCAGTATTTT.

The chain is built from TRBV7-2 and TRBJ2-1, with 8 bases identical to TRBD2. After removal of 3 bases from V and 5 bases from J, the junction contained 9 bases not matched to a gene. CDR1 is SGHTA, CDR2 FQGNSA, per germline. The CDR3 spans 16 residues. CDR3 residues: CASSFQAGLANNEQFF. CDR3 DNA: TGTGCCAGCAGCTTCCAGGCAGGACTAGCCAACAATGAGCAGTTCTTC.

V and J are TRBV4-2 and TRBJ2-1, with 9 bases lining up with TRBD2. The junction had 4 bases not matched to a gene; V was cut back by 1 base and J by 3 bases. There are 16 residues in the CDR3. The germline V gene has CDR1 LGHNA and CDR2 YNFKEQ. CDR3 loop: CASSQVAGGVYNEQFF. Here the CDR3 DNA reads TGTGCCAGCAGCCAAGTTGCGGGAGGGGTCTACAATGAGCAGTTCTTC.

This clone was observed a single time. For the CDR3, the DNA is TGTGCCAGTAAGGATGACGGTTCAACTATCGAGCAGTACTTC. Encoded protein: CASKDDGSTIEQYF. The chain recombines TRBV19 with TRBJ2-7; D call uncertain. The V and J ends lost 7 bases and 6 bases respectively, with 19 bases between them. Germline lookup yields CDR1 LNHDA and CDR2 SQIVND (reference sequence). This CDR3 is built from 14 residues.

The rearrangement joins TRBV18 to TRBJ2-4, with a tentative D call TRBD1 (5 bases). Germline V gives CDR1 KGHSH, CDR2 LQKENI. Deletions cut 6 bases from V and 0 bases from J, with 9 bases between. This CDR3 comprises 14 residues. This CDR3 is CASSSGQAKNIQYF. The CDR3 DNA reads TGTGCCAGCTCCTCTGGACAAGCCAAAAACATTCAGTACTTC.

The chain links TRBV2 to TRBJ2-1; D remains unclear. CDR3 length: 11 amino acids. Germline values: CDR1 SNHLY, CDR2 FYNNEI. The V end lost 5 bases, the J end lost 3 bases, and 2 bases lay between the germline ends. The CDR3 protein is CASSYYNEQFF. DNA for the CDR3: TGTGCCAGCAGTTACTACAATGAGCAGTTCTTC.

The V and J genes are TRBV9 and TRBJ1-6; 10 nucleotides agree with TRBD1. V shed 3 bases, J shed 10 bases, and the junction held 7 bases outside the gene matches. In germline, CDR1 is SGDLS, CDR2 YYNGEE. The CDR3 runs 15 residues. The CDR3 coding sequence is TGTGCCAGCAGCGAGAGGACAGGGGGAGGGTCACCCCTCCACTTT. Translation: CASSERTGGGSPLHF.

V usage is TRBV28 and J usage is TRBJ2-7; 10 bases are shared with TRBD1. The germline V gene has CDR1 MDHEN and CDR2 SYDVKM. This CDR3 is 15 amino acids long. J lost 2 bases, V lost 6 bases, and 7 bases had no gene match. CDR3 nucleotide sequence: TGTGCCAGCAGAGCCGGGACAGGGGCCCCCTACGAGCAGTACTTC. Translating it yields CASRAGTGAPYEQYF.

The genes are TRBV6-5 and TRBJ2-1; TRBD2 is a possible D gene (5 bases). This CDR3 is built from 15 residues. Germline loops: CDR1 MNHEY, CDR2 SVGAGI. Trimming shortened V by 6 bases and J by 5 bases, and 17 bases separated the two germline ends. For the CDR3, the DNA is TGTGCCAGCAGCCGGACTCCGTTTAGGGACAATGAGCAGTTCTTC. Translated: CASSRTPFRDNEQFF.

This clone showed up just a few times. The chain carries TRBV9 and TRBJ1-1; D is unresolved. Germline-derived CDR1 and CDR2 are SGDLS and YYNGEE. The V end lost 1 base, the J end lost 0 bases, and 7 bases lay between the germline ends. The CDR3 extends over 14 amino acids. CDR3 amino acids: CASSVSGMNTEAFF. CDR3 coding DNA: TGTGCCAGCAGCGTAAGCGGCATGAACACTGAAGCTTTCTTT.

CDR3 protein: CASSRTGRDEKLFF. The CDR3 DNA reads as TGTGCCAGCAGCCGGACAGGAAGGGATGAAAAACTGTTTTTT. The chain combines TRBV6-6 with TRBJ1-4; 7 nucleotides align to TRBD1. Per germline, CDR1 MNHNY and CDR2 SVGAGI (reference sequence). Germline trimming cut 6 bases from V and 6 bases from J; bases unmatched to any gene: 7. The CDR3 covers 14 residues.

This chain joins TRBV2 and TRBJ2-5, with D maybe TRBD2 (5 bases). Trimming took 10 bases from V and 3 from J, leaving 12 bases between them. This CDR3 spans 12 amino acids. The germline CDR1 and CDR2 sequences are SNHLY and FYNNEI. CDR3 in amino acids: CATSEEEETQYF. CDR3 bases: TGTGCCACCTCTGAGGAGGAAGAGACCCAGTACTTC.

This chain uses TRBV6-5 with TRBJ1-2; possible D gene TRBD1, 5 bases. Trimming removed 0 bases from V and 7 bases from J, with 12 bases in between. Germline values: CDR1 MNHEY, CDR2 SVGAGI. CDR3 size: 14 residues. CDR3 region: CASSYSRARAGYTF. The CDR3 DNA reads as TGTGCCAGCAGTTACTCCAGGGCACGGGCTGGCTACACCTTC.

This clone occurred once. The rearrangement uses TRBV28 and TRBJ2-3; D remains ambiguous. The CDR3 sequence is 15 residues long. Deletions cut 1 base from V and 2 bases from J, with 10 bases between. The germline CDR1 and CDR2 sequences are MDHEN and SYDVKM. As DNA, the CDR3 is TGTGCCAGCAGTTTATTAGGAACCTTCACAGATACGCAGTATTTT. Amino acids: CASSLLGTFTDTQYF.

The chain recombines TRBV4-3 with TRBJ1-3; tentatively, D is TRBD1 (6 bases). Trimming cost V 5 bases and J 4 bases, with 15 bases left between them. The CDR3 loop spans 15 amino acids. Germline CDR1 reads LGHNA; CDR2 reads YSLEER. Written as DNA, the CDR3 is TGCGCCAGCAGCTCACTTACAGGGTCAGGAAACACCATATATTTT. Residues: CASSSLTGSGNTIYF.

The chain joins TRBV28 to TRBJ2-2; D tentatively reads TRBD1 or TRBD2 (6 bases each). The CDR3 is made up of 15 amino acids. CDR1 is MDHEN and CDR2 is SYDVKM in the germline V gene. Trimming took 3 bases from V and 4 from J, leaving 12 bases between them. In DNA form, the CDR3 reads TGTGCCAGCAGTTTCATTTGGGGGGCCACCGGGGAGCTGTTTTTT. Amino acid sequence: CASSFIWGATGELFF.

CDR3: CASSLEVAYNEQFF. In DNA form, the CDR3 reads TGTGCCAGCAGCTTGGAGGTAGCCTACAATGAGCAGTTCTTC. V usage is TRBV5-5 and J usage is TRBJ2-1, with D uncertain. Trimming stripped 0 bases from V and 2 bases from J, with 6 bases between. Germline CDR1 and CDR2: SGHKS and YYEKEE (reference sequence). This CDR3 is 14 amino acids long.

The rearrangement joins TRBV6-5 to TRBJ2-3; D uncertain. Germline V gene data show CDR1 as MNHEY and CDR2 as SVGAGI. The CDR3 has 15 residues. The V gene lost 0 bases and the J gene lost 2 bases, with 9 bases spanning the gap. This chain's CDR3 is CASSYSRPYTDTQYF. The DNA for the CDR3 is TGTGCCAGCAGTTACTCAAGGCCTTACACAGATACGCAGTATTTT.

The rearrangement links TRBV7-9 to TRBJ1-1; D not resolved. This CDR3 is 14 amino acids long. V was trimmed by 6 bases and J by 5 bases, leaving 16 bases between them. Germline values: CDR1 SEHNR, CDR2 FQNEAQ (reference sequence). The CDR3 protein is CASSSGVALTEAFF. The CDR3, as DNA: TGTGCCAGCAGTTCCGGGGTGGCGTTAACTGAAGCTTTCTTT.

This clone showed up just once. The chain combines TRBV28 with TRBJ1-5; D uncertain. The V gene's germline CDR1 is MDHEN and CDR2 SYDVKM. The V and J ends lost 4 bases and 2 bases respectively, with 18 bases between them. This CDR3 spans 17 amino acids. The chain's CDR3 is CASSSAGASPGNQPQHF. The CDR3 bases are TGTGCCAGCAGTTCGGCAGGAGCATCCCCAGGCAATCAGCCCCAGCATTTT.

The chain couples TRBV28 to TRBJ1-5; D ambiguous. V shed 11 bases and J shed 4 bases, with 12 bases lying between them. The CDR3 covers 12 residues. CDR1 is MDHEN and CDR2 is SYDVKM in the germline V gene. The CDR3 reads CAYGVGNQPQHF. The CDR3 DNA reads TGTGCCTACGGTGTGGGGAATCAGCCCCAGCATTTT.

The rearrangement joins TRBV15 to TRBJ1-1; 7 bases match TRBD1. The CDR3 is 16 amino acids. The V gene end was trimmed by 1 base and the J gene end by 1 base; junction bases not matched to a gene: 6. Germline V gene lookup returns CDR1 LNHNV and CDR2 YYDKDF (reference sequence). The CDR3 sequence: CATSRATTGRNTEAFF. The CDR3 DNA follows: TGTGCCACCAGCAGAGCCACGACAGGGAGGAACACTGAAGCTTTCTTT.

The CDR3 spells CASNWGQARGYTF. The DNA of the CDR3 is TGTGCCAGCAATTGGGGTCAGGCTCGCGGCTACACCTTC. V is TRBV2 and J is TRBJ1-2; no firm D call. The CDR3 loop spans 13 amino acids. The germline V gene has CDR1 SNHLY and CDR2 FYNNEI. The V end was cut by 7 bases, the J end by 8 bases, with 17 bases between. Looking up the rest from reference TRBV2 and TRBJ1-2 gives the full variable domain: EPEVTQTPSHQVTQMGQEVILRCVPISNHLYFYWYRQILGQKVEFLVSFYNNEISEKSEIFDDQFSVERPDGSNFTLKIRSTKLEDSAMYFCASNWGQARGYTFGSGTRLTVV.

This clone turned up a few times. The chain combines TRBV5-1 with TRBJ2-3; 8 positions match TRBD2. The trim removed 2 bases at V and 4 bases at J, leaving 12 bases unmatched. This CDR3 comprises 17 residues. Germline loops: CDR1 SGHRS, CDR2 YFSETQ. The CDR3 DNA sequence: TGCGCCAGCAGCTTTTTTAGCGGGAAAGGGAGGGCAGATACGCAGTATTTT. Translating it yields CASSFFSGKGRADTQYF.

J is TRBJ2-7 and V is TRBV11-2; a weak D match, TRBD2 (6 bases). This CDR3 has 14 residues. CDR1 is SGHAT, CDR2 FQNNGV, per germline. V dropped 1 base and J dropped 2 bases, with 9 bases sitting between them. The DNA for the CDR3 is TGTGCCAGCAGCTTAGGCGGGGCCCCCTACGAGCAGTACTTC. Translation gives CASSLGGAPYEQYF.